The 13 T cell receptor beta chains in this list originate from one sample, sequenced in a study of long-term antiretroviral therapy in people with HIV. Running of the v3.0 immunoSEQ assay took place at survey level. Measured with immunoSEQ multiplex PCR; TCRdb has only the in-frame clones, and not every one. The sample carries some 29,000 clones, roughly 78% recorded once. The material sequenced was unsorted PBMCs, taken 1.5 years before starting antiretroviral therapy. The receptors stem from a man in his late teens or twenties with HIV.

The chain recombines TRBV30 with TRBJ2-3; TRBD2 matches 9 bases. This CDR3 is 13 amino acids long. With 8 bases clipped from V and 5 bases from J, the junction kept 8 bases outside the gene matches. Germline V gives CDR1 GTSNPN, CDR2 SVGIG (reference sequence). CDR3 bases: TGTGCCGGGTCTAGCGGGGTTGGAGATACGCAGTATTTT. Protein sequence: CAGSSGVGDTQYF. The variable domain in full, completed from reference TRBV30 and TRBJ2-3, reads SQTIHQWPATLVQPVGSPLSLECTVEGTSNPNLYWYRQAAGRGLQLLFYSVGIGQISSEVPQNLSASRPQDRQFILSSKKLLLSDSGFYLCAGSSGVGDTQYFGPGTRLTVL.

The chain uses TRBV7-2 and TRBJ2-2; D may be TRBD2 (5 bases). V lost 4 bases, J lost 0 bases, and 15 bases lay in between. This CDR3 comprises 17 residues. In germline, CDR1 is SGHTA, CDR2 FQGNSA. CDR3 sequence reads: CASSSTREAANTGELFF. The CDR3 DNA reads TGTGCCAGCAGCTCAACCCGGGAAGCGGCGAACACCGGGGAGCTGTTTTTT.

V usage is TRBV18 and J usage is TRBJ2-2; TRBD1 matches at 7 bases. CDR1 KGHSH and CDR2 LQKENI come from the germline V gene. The V segment lost 5 bases and the J segment 8 bases; nucleotides outside the gene matches: 5. The CDR3 consists of 13 residues. CDR3 loop: CASSGTVPGELFF. The CDR3 nucleotides read TGTGCCAGCTCAGGGACAGTTCCTGGGGAGCTGTTTTTT.

The chain recombines TRBV5-5 with TRBJ2-7; D call uncertain. The CDR3 totals 15 residues. V was shortened by 0 bases and J by 2 bases, with 12 bases between the two germline ends. The germline CDR1 and CDR2 sequences are SGHKS and YYEKEE (reference sequence). The CDR3 is CASSLVAQAPYEQYF. CDR3 nucleotides: TGTGCCAGCAGCTTGGTGGCTCAGGCTCCCTACGAGCAGTACTTC.

As DNA, the CDR3 is TGTGCCAGTAGTAGACTCAAGGACACTGAAGCTTTCTTT. The encoded protein is CASSRLKDTEAFF. The V call is TRBV19, the J call TRBJ1-1, with D uncertain. The CDR3 is 13 residues long. The V and J ends lost 4 bases and 3 bases respectively, with 9 bases between them. Germline V gives CDR1 LNHDA, CDR2 SQIVND (reference sequence).

This clone was seen more than once but under ten times. The chain has TRBV7-6 and TRBJ1-6; the D gene is possibly TRBD1 (6 bases). V shed 5 bases and J shed 0 bases, with 20 bases lying between them. This CDR3 has 19 residues. Germline lookup yields CDR1 SGHVS and CDR2 FNYEAQ. This CDR3 is CASSVTTGGIGSYNSPLHF. In nucleotides, the CDR3 is TGTGCCAGCAGCGTAACGACAGGCGGGATAGGCTCCTATAATTCACCCCTCCACTTT. The full variable domain, with the rest looked up from reference TRBV7-6 and TRBJ1-6, is GAGVSQSPRYKVTKRGQDVALRCDPISGHVSLYWYRQALGQGPEFLTYFNYEAQQDKSGLPNDRFSAERPEGSISTLTIQRTEQRDSAMYRCASSVTTGGIGSYNSPLHFGNGTRLTVT.

The chain has TRBV19 and TRBJ1-2; D ambiguous. The CDR3 is made up of 14 amino acids. Germline CDR1 LNHDA, CDR2 SQIVND (reference sequence). V shed 1 base and J shed 0 bases, with 6 bases lying between them. The DNA of the CDR3 is TGTGCCAGTAGTATAGTCTCAACTAACTATGGCTACACCTTC. This encodes CASSIVSTNYGYTF.

The rearrangement links TRBV9 to TRBJ1-1; TRBD1 might be the D (5 bases). The CDR3 is 15 residues long. Looked up from germline, CDR1 is SGDLS and CDR2 is YYNGEE. V lost 0 bases and J 3 bases, leaving 12 bases between the germline ends. The CDR3 bases are TGTGCCAGCAGCGTAGAGGGGACTCGTTACACTGAAGCTTTCTTT. Amino acid sequence: CASSVEGTRYTEAFF. The full variable domain, in which reference TRBV9 and TRBJ1-1 provide the parts outside the CDR3, is DSGVTQTPKHLITATGQRVTLRCSPRSGDLSVYWYQQSLDQGLQFLIQYYNGEERAKGNILERFSAQQFPDLHSELNLSSLELGDSALYFCASSVEGTRYTEAFFGQGTRLTVV.

This clone was seen a single time. The chain combines TRBV7-8 with TRBJ2-1; no firm D call. The CDR3 covers 13 residues. V was cut by 1 base and J by 7 bases, with 8 bases left in between. CDR1 and CDR2 from the germline V gene are SGHVS and FQNEAQ. This CDR3 reads CASSLEVLNEQFF. The CDR3, as DNA: TGTGCCAGCAGCTTAGAGGTGTTGAATGAGCAGTTCTTC. Variable domain in full (rest from reference TRBV7-8 and TRBJ2-1): GAGVSQSPRYKVAKRGQDVALRCDPISGHVSLFWYQQALGQGPEFLTYFQNEAQLDKSGLPSDRFFAERPEGSVSTLKIQRTQQEDSAVYLCASSLEVLNEQFFGPGTRLTVL.

The rearrangement links TRBV4-1 to TRBJ2-4; TRBD2 might be the D (5 bases). CDR3 length equals 13 residues. Germline CDR1 is MGHRA and CDR2 is YSYEKL. V shed 1 base and J shed 7 bases, with 8 bases lying between them. The CDR3 sequence is CASSQGESNIQYF. The CDR3 region has the DNA TGCGCCAGCAGCCAAGGGGAGTCCAACATTCAGTACTTC.

The J gene is TRBJ2-7, the V gene TRBV11-2, with a possible D match to TRBD1 (5 bases). This CDR3 is 12 amino acids long. Germline-derived CDR1 and CDR2 are SGHAT and FQNNGV. Trimming removed 8 bases at V and 7 bases at J, with 15 bases between. CDR3 protein: CASEEGAGEQYF. CDR3 bases: TGTGCCAGCGAGGAAGGGGCAGGTGAGCAGTACTTC.

The V and J genes are TRBV5-6 and TRBJ1-6; D is unclear. V was pared by 0 bases and J by 4 bases, with 8 bases between. CDR3 size: 15 residues. CDR1 is SGHDT and CDR2 is YYEEEE in the germline V gene. The CDR3 spells CASSLDGGYNSPLHF. In DNA, the CDR3 is TGTGCCAGCAGCTTGGATGGAGGGTATAATTCACCCCTCCACTTT.

This chain joins TRBV5-1 and TRBJ2-2, with TRBD2 as a possible D gene (5 bases). The CDR3 runs 14 residues. Trimming shortened V by 5 bases and J by 5 bases, and 13 bases separated the two germline ends. The germline V gene encodes CDR1 SGHRS and CDR2 YFSETQ. DNA for the CDR3: TGCGCCAGCAGAGAGGCGGGCCATACCGGGGAGCTGTTTTTT. Translating gives CASREAGHTGELFF. Combining the CDR3 with reference TRBV5-1 and TRBJ2-2 gives the whole variable domain KAGVTQTPRYLIKTRGQQVTLSCSPISGHRSVSWYQQTPGQGLQFLFEYFSETQRNKGNFPGRFSGRQFSNSRSEMNVSTLELGDSALYLCASREAGHTGELFFGEGSRLTVL.